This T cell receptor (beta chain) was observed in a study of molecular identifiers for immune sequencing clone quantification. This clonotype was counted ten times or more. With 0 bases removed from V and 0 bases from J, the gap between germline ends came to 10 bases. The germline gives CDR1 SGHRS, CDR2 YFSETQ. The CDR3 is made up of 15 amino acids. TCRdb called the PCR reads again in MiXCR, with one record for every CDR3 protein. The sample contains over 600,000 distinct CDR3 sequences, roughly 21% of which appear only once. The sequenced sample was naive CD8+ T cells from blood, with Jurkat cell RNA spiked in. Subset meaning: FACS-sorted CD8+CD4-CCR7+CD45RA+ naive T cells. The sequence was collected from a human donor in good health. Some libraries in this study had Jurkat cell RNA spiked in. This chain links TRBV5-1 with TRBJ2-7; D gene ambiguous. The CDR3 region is CASSLENFSSYEQYF. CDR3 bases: TGCGCCAGCAGCTTGGAGAATTTCAGCTCCTACGAGCAGTACTTC.